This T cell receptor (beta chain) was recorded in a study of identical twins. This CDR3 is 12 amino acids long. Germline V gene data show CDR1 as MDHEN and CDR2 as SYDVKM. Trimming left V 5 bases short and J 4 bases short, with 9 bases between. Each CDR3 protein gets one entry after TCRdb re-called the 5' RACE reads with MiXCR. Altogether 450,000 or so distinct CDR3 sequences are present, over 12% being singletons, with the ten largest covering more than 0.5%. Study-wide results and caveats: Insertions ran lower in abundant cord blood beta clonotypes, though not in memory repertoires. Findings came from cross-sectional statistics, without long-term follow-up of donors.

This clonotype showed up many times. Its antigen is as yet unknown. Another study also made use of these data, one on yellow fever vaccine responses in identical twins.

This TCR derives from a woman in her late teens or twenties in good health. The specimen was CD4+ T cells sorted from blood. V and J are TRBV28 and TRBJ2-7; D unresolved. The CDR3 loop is CASSPGWYEQYF. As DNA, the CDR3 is TGTGCCAGCAGTCCCGGCTGGTACGAGCAGTACTTC.